This TCR beta chain derives from a study of blood T cell repertoires in COVID-19. Across the whole study: The United States, Italy and Spain supplied acute and convalescent COVID-19 samples. PBMCs, B-cell-depleted T cells, or T cells were the source of the cDNA or gDNA that made up the material.

In the study's own analysis: Researchers report that nucleated cell counts were estimated from reference gene primer amplification. Measured with immunoSEQ multiplex PCR; TCRdb has only the in-frame clones, and not every one. V and J calls and clone size come straight from that table; D and trimming were deduced from the DNA. Of under 200,000 clones listed, roughly 88% are singletons. The CDR3 is 14 amino acids. V was pared by 7 bases and J by 1 base, with 2 bases of the junction left unmatched. The V gene's germline CDR1 is SNHLY and CDR2 FYNNEI. The chain employs TRBV2 and TRBJ2-3; 10 positions agree with TRBD2. The material sequenced was peripheral blood. The receptor was isolated from a woman in her fifties or sixties with acute or convalescent COVID-19. The CDR3 sequence is CASTLAGGTDTQYF. CDR3 DNA: TGTGCCAGCACCCTAGCGGGGGGCACAGATACGCAGTATTTT.